These 11 T cell receptor beta chains were sequenced from one sample in a study of T cell responses to AZD1222 COVID-19 vaccine. Assay used: immunoSEQ multiplex PCR; TCRdb lists only in-frame clones, some missing. The repertoire holds 80,000 to 95,000 clones, with around 73% as singletons. The sample here was peripheral blood, taken on day 0 of AZD1222 vaccination. The receptors were sampled from an adult in good health.

The chain couples TRBV9 to TRBJ2-7; TRBD2 is a possible D gene (7 bases). Germline assignment: CDR1 SGDLS and CDR2 YYNGEE. V lost 3 bases, J lost 2 bases, and 15 bases lay in between. There are 15 residues in the CDR3. The CDR3 nucleotides read TGTGCCAGCAGCGCCTACGGGGGGCGCACCTACGAGCAGTACTTC. It specifies CASSAYGGRTYEQYF. The variable domain in full, with the rest retrieved from reference TRBV9 and TRBJ2-7, is DSGVTQTPKHLITATGQRVTLRCSPRSGDLSVYWYQQSLDQGLQFLIQYYNGEERAKGNILERFSAQQFPDLHSELNLSSLELGDSALYFCASSAYGGRTYEQYFGPGTRLTVT.

This clone occurred once. The chain joins TRBV10-3 to TRBJ1-6, with unresolved D. Germline CDR1 is ENHRY and CDR2 is SYGVKD. CDR3 length: 12 residues. Trimming left V 2 bases short and J 7 bases short, with 3 bases between. The CDR3 DNA reads TGTGCCATCAGTGAGCCCAATTCACCCCTCCACTTT. It codes for CAISEPNSPLHF.

The rearrangement uses TRBV28 and TRBJ1-6; TRBD1 matches 10 bases. J was trimmed by 7 bases and V by 2 bases; bases with no gene match: 2. The CDR3 contains 15 residues. CDR1 and CDR2 from the germline V gene are MDHEN and SYDVKM. In DNA form, the CDR3 reads TGTGCCAGCAGTTTAAAGGGACAGGGGAATTCACCCCTCCACTTT. Its translation: CASSLKGQGNSPLHF.

V is TRBV5-4 and J is TRBJ1-2; no firm D call. The CDR3 is made up of 14 amino acids. Germline CDR1 reads SGHNT; CDR2 reads YYREEE (reference sequence). The V end was cut by 4 bases, the J end by 0 bases, with 10 bases between. The CDR3 loop is CASSRTTSNYGYTF. The DNA of the CDR3 is TGTGCCAGCAGCCGGACGACATCTAACTATGGCTACACCTTC.

The CDR3 DNA reads TGTGCCAGCAGCGTACAGGGCTTTGGAAACACCATATATTTT. Translating it yields CASSVQGFGNTIYF. The chain recombines TRBV9 with TRBJ1-3, with a tentative D call TRBD1 (5 bases). The V gene lost 1 base and the J gene lost 3 bases, with 8 bases spanning the gap. The CDR3 has 14 residues. Per the germline V gene, CDR1 is SGDLS and CDR2 is YYNGEE. The whole variable domain, remainder taken from reference TRBV9 and TRBJ1-3, is DSGVTQTPKHLITATGQRVTLRCSPRSGDLSVYWYQQSLDQGLQFLIQYYNGEERAKGNILERFSAQQFPDLHSELNLSSLELGDSALYFCASSVQGFGNTIYFGEGSWLTVV.

This clone occurred a few times. This chain links TRBV5-4 with TRBJ2-7, with 11 bases aligning to TRBD2. This CDR3 comprises 15 residues. Unmatched junction bases numbered 7, after V lost 1 base and J lost 7 bases. Per germline, CDR1 SGHNT and CDR2 YYREEE (reference sequence). The CDR3 DNA is TGTGCCAGCAGCTTGACTAGCGGGAGAGATCGGGAGCAGTACTTC. The encoded protein is CASSLTSGRDREQYF.

The rearrangement joins TRBV6-2 or TRBV6-3 to TRBJ2-1; maybe TRBD1 (5 bases). The CDR3 has 18 residues. Germline loops: CDR1 MNHEY, CDR2 SVGEGT. V was cut by 4 bases and J by 3 bases, with 22 bases left in between. CDR3 DNA sequence: TGTGCCAGCAGTTCCCAAAATCCCTCAGGGTTGGACTACAATGAGCAGTTCTTC. This translates into CASSSQNPSGLDYNEQFF.

This clone is a singleton in its sample. The chain has TRBV6-5 and TRBJ2-1, with 7 positions matching TRBD2. Germline CDR1 and CDR2: MNHEY and SVGAGI. After removal of 6 bases from V and 2 bases from J, the junction contained 4 bases not matched to a gene. The CDR3 totals 14 residues. In DNA, the CDR3 is TGTGCCAGCAGGGCGGGAGTTACCTACAATGAGCAGTTCTTC. Protein: CASRAGVTYNEQFF.

This clone came up a few times. The chain carries TRBV12-3 or TRBV12-4 and TRBJ2-5; D remains unclear. The ends were cut back, 3 bases at V and 2 bases at J, with 4 bases in the middle. The CDR3 runs 12 residues. Here the CDR3 reads CASSFVQETQYF. CDR3 in DNA: TGTGCCAGCAGTTTTGTACAAGAGACCCAGTACTTC.

The chain employs TRBV5-1 and TRBJ2-4; 12 bases map to TRBD2. The V gene end was trimmed by 4 bases and the J gene end by 3 bases; junction bases not matched to a gene: 5. Germline assignment: CDR1 SGHRS and CDR2 YFSETQ. This CDR3 has 16 amino acids. The DNA for the CDR3 is TGCGCCAGCAGCGTGGGACTAGCGGGCCTCAAAAACATTCAGTACTTC. Translation gives CASSVGLAGLKNIQYF.

The chain joins TRBV6-1 to TRBJ2-2; the D gene is possibly TRBD1 (5 bases). The CDR3 extends over 15 amino acids. Germline loops: CDR1 MNHNS, CDR2 SASEGT. Deletions cut 5 bases from V and 2 bases from J, with 12 bases between. The CDR3 region has the DNA TGTGCCAGCAGTTTCCGGACACCTAACACCGGGGAGCTGTTTTTT. This gives the protein CASSFRTPNTGELFF.